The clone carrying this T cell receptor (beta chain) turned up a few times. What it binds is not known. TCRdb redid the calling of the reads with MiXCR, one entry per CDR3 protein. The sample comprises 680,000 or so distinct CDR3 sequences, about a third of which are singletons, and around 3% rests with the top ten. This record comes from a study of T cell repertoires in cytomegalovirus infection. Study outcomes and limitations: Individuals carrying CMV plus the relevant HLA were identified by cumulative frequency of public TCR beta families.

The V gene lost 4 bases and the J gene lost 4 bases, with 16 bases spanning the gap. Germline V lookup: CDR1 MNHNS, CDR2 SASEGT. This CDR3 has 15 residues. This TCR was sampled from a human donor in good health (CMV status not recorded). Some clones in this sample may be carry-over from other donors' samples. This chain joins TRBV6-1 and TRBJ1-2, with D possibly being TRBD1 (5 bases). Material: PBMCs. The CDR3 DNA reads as TGTGCCAGCAGTGGGGAGGGACGGCGGATCTATGGCTACACCTTC. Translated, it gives CASSGEGRRIYGYTF.